This T cell receptor (beta chain) was recorded in a study of cytotoxic CD8 clonotypes in ibrutinib-treated CLL. Study-wide results and limits: Before falling back toward baseline at progression, clonality had risen at the time of ibrutinib response.

Concerning this clone itself: Its antigen is still unknown.

Trimming removed 2 bases from V and 3 bases from J, with 5 bases in between. In germline, CDR1 is SGHDT, CDR2 YYEEEE. This CDR3 comprises 12 residues. Using immunoSEQ multiplex PCR, the repertoire was profiled, and TCRdb retains in-frame clones only, with some absent. Among 50,000 or so clones listed, approximately 87% were seen once. The sample was PBMCs, taken after 24 months of ibrutinib treatment. The chain couples TRBV5-6 to TRBJ1-1; D call uncertain. The source of this sequence is a human donor with chronic lymphocytic leukemia. The CDR3 is CASSLPDTEAFF. CDR3 nucleotide sequence: TGTGCCAGCAGCTTACCGGACACTGAAGCTTTCTTT.